This T cell receptor (beta chain) was recorded in a study of post-analysis software for immune sequencing data. Study results and limitations: Samples prepared in the same batch strongly co-clustered by F measure. Relative to controls, patients with multiple sclerosis showed significantly lower normalized Chao1 diversity.

The authors incorporated unique molecular identifiers into the TCR beta cDNA libraries. A population of about 0.9 to 10 million T cells gave rise to about 500,000 cDNA molecules. Using its own MiXCR run on the PCR reads, TCRdb lists one record per CDR3 protein. The table shows hundreds of thousands of distinct CDR3 sequences, with 30% occurring only once. As to this clonotype: No antigen is known for it.

This clonotype was obtained from a girl aged 10 to 17 with multiple sclerosis. Sequencing input: blood.

CDR3 region: CASSVDPEGGVRETQYF. CDR3 bases: TGTGCCAGCAGCGTAGACCCGGAGGGGGGGGTTCGGGAGACCCAGTACTTC. The genes are TRBV9 and TRBJ2-5; a weak D match, TRBD2 (7 bases). Trimming left V 0 bases short and J 5 bases short, with 20 bases between. The length of the CDR3 is 17 residues. Germline V gene data show CDR1 as SGDLS and CDR2 as YYNGEE.